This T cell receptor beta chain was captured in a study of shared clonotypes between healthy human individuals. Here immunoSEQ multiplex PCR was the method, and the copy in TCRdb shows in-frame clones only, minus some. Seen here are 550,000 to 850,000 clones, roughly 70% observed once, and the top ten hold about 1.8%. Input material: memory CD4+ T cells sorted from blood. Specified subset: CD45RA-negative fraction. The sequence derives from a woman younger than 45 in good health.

CDR3 coding DNA: TGTGCCAGCAGACGAGGGAATAATAACGAGCAGTACTTC. This translates into CASRRGNNNEQYF. This chain joins TRBV2 and TRBJ2-7, with D perhaps TRBD2 (5 bases). Trimming removed 6 bases from V and 5 bases from J, with 14 bases in between. The CDR3 spans 13 residues. Germline V gene data show CDR1 as SNHLY and CDR2 as FYNNEI. The full variable domain, rest sourced from reference TRBV2 and TRBJ2-7, is EPEVTQTPSHQVTQMGQEVILRCVPISNHLYFYWYRQILGQKVEFLVSFYNNEISEKSEIFDDQFSVERPDGSNFTLKIRSTKLEDSAMYFCASRRGNNNEQYFGPGTRLTVT.